The next 9 T cell receptor beta chains were all read from a single sample in a study of regulatory T cells in long-lasting Graves disease. The authors built TCR beta libraries using iRepertoire HTBI primers and Arm-PCR of CDR3 regions. MiXCR was run by TCRdb on the multiplex PCR reads, yielding one entry per CDR3 protein. In the table there are 500,000 to 700,000 distinct CDR3 sequences, roughly 15% of which are singletons. Specified time point: newly diagnosed GD, antithyroid drugs for less than 3 months. PBMC-derived RNA was used for the TCR library. These data were also reused for a study on T cells in Graves' hyperthyroidism and ophthalmopathy.

Source: peripheral blood mononuclear cells (PBMCs), taken at new diagnosis, from a patient treated with antithyroid drugs. Receptors originate from a woman in her twenties or thirties with Graves disease.

This clonotype was seen just once. The CDR3 DNA reads as TGTGCCATTATGGACACGTCATCCTACGAGCAGTACTTC. Its protein product is CAIMDTSSYEQYF. The genes are TRBV10-3 and TRBJ2-7; TRBD1 might be the D (5 bases). The CDR3 contains 13 residues. CDR1 ENHRY and CDR2 SYGVKD come from the germline V gene. With 9 bases removed from V and 1 base from J, the gap between germline ends came to 13 bases.

A note on this clonotype: A much larger clone is a single base away; this may be a read error. The chain uses TRBV20-1 and TRBJ2-1; TRBD2 agrees at 7 bases. The CDR3 is 15 amino acids. Germline V gives CDR1 DFQATT, CDR2 SNEGSKA (reference sequence). The CDR3, as DNA: TGCAGTGCTATTGGGGCGGGAGTGGCCTACAATGAGCAGTCCTTC. This encodes CSAIGAGVAYNEQSF.

Notes on this clonotype: A much bigger clone sits one base away, suggesting this may be a read error. This chain joins TRBV3-1 and TRBJ2-7; D is possibly TRBD1 (5 bases). Germline V gene sequence: CDR1 LGHDT, CDR2 YNNKEL (reference sequence). The CDR3 sequence is 12 residues long. DNA for the CDR3: TGTGCCTGCAGATATGGGGCCAACGAGCAGTACTTC. Its protein is CACRYGANEQYF.

Only a few counts were recorded for this clonotype. The chain joins TRBV6-1 to TRBJ1-5; TRBD1 matches 11 bases. After removal of 4 bases from V and 1 base from J, the junction contained 3 bases not matched to a gene. The CDR3 spans 16 residues. The germline CDR1 and CDR2 sequences are MNHNS and SASEGT. The CDR3 spells CASSGGQGGSNQPQHF. CDR3 coding DNA: TGTGCCAGCAGTGGGGGACAGGGGGGAAGCAATCAGCCCCAGCATTTT.

This clonotype was counted ten times or more. The chain couples TRBV2 to TRBJ2-5; TRBD2 agrees at 14 bases. Germline CDR1 is SNHLY and CDR2 is FYNNEI. The CDR3 sequence is 16 residues long. The V gene end was trimmed by 10 bases and the J gene end by 4 bases; junction bases not matched to a gene: 11. CDR3 in amino acids: CATGGTSGRVGETQYF. For the CDR3, the DNA is TGTGCCACCGGAGGGACTAGCGGGAGAGTCGGAGAGACCCAGTACTTC.

This clonotype was counted only a few times. In DNA form, the CDR3 reads TGCGCCAGCAGCCAAGAGGGAGGGGGCTACTATGGCTACACCTTC. Its translation: CASSQEGGGYYGYTF. The chain joins TRBV4-1 to TRBJ1-2, with 7 nucleotides matching TRBD1. Losses at the gene ends were 0 bases for V and 3 bases for J; bases not matched to a gene: 4. The CDR3 sequence is 15 residues long. In germline, CDR1 is MGHRA, CDR2 YSYEKL.

The table lists this clonotype with many counts. V and J are TRBV11-2 and TRBJ2-5; 7 bases map to TRBD1. This CDR3 region has 15 residues. Germline V gene sequence: CDR1 SGHAT, CDR2 FQNNGV. V shed 5 bases, J shed 5 bases, and the junction held 11 bases outside the gene matches. The CDR3 is CASSPTGNGEETQYF. The CDR3 nucleotides are TGTGCCAGCAGCCCGACAGGGAATGGTGAGGAGACCCAGTACTTC. The entire variable domain, with the rest obtained from reference TRBV11-2 and TRBJ2-5, is as follows: EAGVAQSPRYKIIEKRQSVAFWCNPISGHATLYWYQQILGQGPKLLIQFQNNGVVDDSQLPKDRFSAERLKGVDSTLKIQPAKLEDSAVYLCASSPTGNGEETQYFGPGTRLLVL.

This clonotype was counted at least ten times. The rearrangement uses TRBV11-1 and TRBJ2-1; D unclear. Trimming removed 0 bases from V and 15 bases from J, with 15 bases in between. Looked up from germline, CDR1 is SGHAT and CDR2 is FQDESV (reference sequence). This CDR3 has 13 residues. The chain's CDR3 is CASSLAVQDPRFF. The CDR3 nucleotides read TGTGCCAGCAGCTTAGCGGTCCAGGACCCCCGGTTCTTC.

This clonotype has only a few counts. The V gene is TRBV9, the J gene TRBJ2-1; no firm D call. V was shortened by 0 bases and J by 8 bases, with 9 bases between the two germline ends. This CDR3 is 13 amino acids long. Germline V CDR1 and CDR2: SGDLS, YYNGEE. Here the CDR3 DNA reads TGTGCCAGCAGCGTAGCCCCGATTGATGAGCAGTTCTTC. It is translated as CASSVAPIDEQFF.